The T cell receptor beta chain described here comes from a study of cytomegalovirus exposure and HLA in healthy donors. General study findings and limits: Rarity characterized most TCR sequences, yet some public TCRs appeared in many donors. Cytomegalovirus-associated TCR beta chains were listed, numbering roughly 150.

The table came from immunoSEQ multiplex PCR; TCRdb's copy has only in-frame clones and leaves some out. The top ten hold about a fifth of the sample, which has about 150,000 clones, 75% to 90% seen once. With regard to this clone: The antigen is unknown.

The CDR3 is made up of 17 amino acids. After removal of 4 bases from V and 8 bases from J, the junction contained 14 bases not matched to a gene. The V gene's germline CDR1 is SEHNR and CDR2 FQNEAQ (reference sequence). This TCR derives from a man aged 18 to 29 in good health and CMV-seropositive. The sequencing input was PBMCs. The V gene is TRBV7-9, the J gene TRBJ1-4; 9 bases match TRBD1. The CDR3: CASSSSPLDRGREKLFF. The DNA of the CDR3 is TGTGCCAGCAGCTCCTCTCCCCTGGACAGGGGACGCGAAAAACTGTTTTTT. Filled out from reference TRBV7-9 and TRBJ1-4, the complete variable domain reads DTGVSQNPRHKITKRGQNVTFRCDPISEHNRLYWYRQTLGQGPEFLTYFQNEAQLEKSRLLSDRFSAERPKGSFSTLEIQRTEQGDSAMYLCASSSSPLDRGREKLFFGSGTQLSVL.